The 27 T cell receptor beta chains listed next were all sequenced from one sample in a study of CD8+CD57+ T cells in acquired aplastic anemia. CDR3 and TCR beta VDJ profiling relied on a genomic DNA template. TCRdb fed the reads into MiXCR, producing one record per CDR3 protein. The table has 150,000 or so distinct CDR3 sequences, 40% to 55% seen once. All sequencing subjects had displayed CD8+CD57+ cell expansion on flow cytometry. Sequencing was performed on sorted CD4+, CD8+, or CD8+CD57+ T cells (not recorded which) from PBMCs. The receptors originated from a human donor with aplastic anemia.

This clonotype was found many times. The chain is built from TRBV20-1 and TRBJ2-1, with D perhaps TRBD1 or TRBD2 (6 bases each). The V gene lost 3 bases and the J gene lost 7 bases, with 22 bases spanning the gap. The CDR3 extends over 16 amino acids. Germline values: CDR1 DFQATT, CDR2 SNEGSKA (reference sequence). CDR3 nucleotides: TGCAGTGCTAGGGGTTGGGGGGCGCAAAACACGAATGAGCAGTTCTTC. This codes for CSARGWGAQNTNEQFF.

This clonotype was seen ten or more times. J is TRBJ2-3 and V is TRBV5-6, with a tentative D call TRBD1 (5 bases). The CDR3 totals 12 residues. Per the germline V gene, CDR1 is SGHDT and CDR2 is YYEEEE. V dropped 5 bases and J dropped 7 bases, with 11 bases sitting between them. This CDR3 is CASSIDRNTQYF. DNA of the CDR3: TGTGCCAGCAGTATCGACAGAAATACGCAGTATTTT.

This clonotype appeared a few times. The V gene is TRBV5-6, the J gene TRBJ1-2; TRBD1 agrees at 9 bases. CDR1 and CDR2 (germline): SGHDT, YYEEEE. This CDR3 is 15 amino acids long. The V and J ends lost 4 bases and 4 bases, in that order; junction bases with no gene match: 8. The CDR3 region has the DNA TGTGCCAGCAGCCCGCGGGACAGGGCGGTCTATGGCTACACCTTC. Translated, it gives CASSPRDRAVYGYTF.

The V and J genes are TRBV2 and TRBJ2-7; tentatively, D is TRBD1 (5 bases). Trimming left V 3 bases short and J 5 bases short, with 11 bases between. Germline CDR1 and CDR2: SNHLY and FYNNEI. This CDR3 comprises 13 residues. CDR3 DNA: TGTGCCAGCAGTGATGCAGGGTTCGACGAGCAGTACTTC. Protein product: CASSDAGFDEQYF. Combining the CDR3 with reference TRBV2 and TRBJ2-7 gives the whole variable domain EPEVTQTPSHQVTQMGQEVILRCVPISNHLYFYWYRQILGQKVEFLVSFYNNEISEKSEIFDDQFSVERPDGSNFTLKIRSTKLEDSAMYFCASSDAGFDEQYFGPGTRLTVT.

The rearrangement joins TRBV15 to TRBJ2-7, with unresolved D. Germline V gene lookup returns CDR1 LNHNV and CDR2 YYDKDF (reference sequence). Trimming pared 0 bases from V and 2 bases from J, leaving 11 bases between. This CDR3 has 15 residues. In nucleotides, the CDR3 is TGTGCCACCAGCAGAGATCGCGCTATACCCTACGAGCAGTACTTC. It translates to CATSRDRAIPYEQYF.

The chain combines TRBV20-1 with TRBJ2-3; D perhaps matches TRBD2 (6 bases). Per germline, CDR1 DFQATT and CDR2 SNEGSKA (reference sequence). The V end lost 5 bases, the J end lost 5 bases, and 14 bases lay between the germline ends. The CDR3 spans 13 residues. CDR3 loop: CSALEGRGDTQYF. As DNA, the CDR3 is TGCAGTGCTCTGGAGGGGCGGGGAGATACGCAGTATTTT.

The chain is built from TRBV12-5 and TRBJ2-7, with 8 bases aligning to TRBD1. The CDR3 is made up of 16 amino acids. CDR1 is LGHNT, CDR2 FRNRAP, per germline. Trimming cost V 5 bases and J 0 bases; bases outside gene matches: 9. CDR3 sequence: CASGLARGQVSYEQYF. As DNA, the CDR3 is TGTGCTAGTGGTCTCGCGAGGGGACAGGTCTCCTACGAGCAGTACTTC.

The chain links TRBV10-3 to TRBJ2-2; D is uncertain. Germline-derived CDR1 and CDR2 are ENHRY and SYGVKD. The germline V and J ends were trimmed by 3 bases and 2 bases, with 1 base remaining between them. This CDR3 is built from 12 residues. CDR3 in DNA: TGTGCCATCAGTGAAAACACCGGGGAGCTGTTTTTT. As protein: CAISENTGELFF.

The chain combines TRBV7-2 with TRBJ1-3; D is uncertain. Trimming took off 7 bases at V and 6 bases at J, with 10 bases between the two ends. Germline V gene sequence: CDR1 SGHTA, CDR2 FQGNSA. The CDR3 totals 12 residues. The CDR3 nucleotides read TGTGCCAGCACCCCGGAAGAAAACACCATATATTTT. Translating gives CASTPEENTIYF.

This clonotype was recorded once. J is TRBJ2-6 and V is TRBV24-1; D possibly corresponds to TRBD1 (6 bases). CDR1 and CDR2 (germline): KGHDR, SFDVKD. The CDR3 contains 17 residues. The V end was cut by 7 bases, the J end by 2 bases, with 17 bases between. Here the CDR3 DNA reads TGTGCCACCAGCGCGCCATCAGGGGAAGCTGGGGCCAACGTCCTGACTTTC. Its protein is CATSAPSGEAGANVLTF.

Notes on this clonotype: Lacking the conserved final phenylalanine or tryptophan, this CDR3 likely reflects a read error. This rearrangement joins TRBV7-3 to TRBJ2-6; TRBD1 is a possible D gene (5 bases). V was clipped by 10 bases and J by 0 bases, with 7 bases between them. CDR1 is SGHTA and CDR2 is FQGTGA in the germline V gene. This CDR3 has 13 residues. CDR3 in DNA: TGTGCCACCGACAGCTCTGGGGCCAACGTCCTGACTCAC. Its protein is CATDSSGANVLTH.

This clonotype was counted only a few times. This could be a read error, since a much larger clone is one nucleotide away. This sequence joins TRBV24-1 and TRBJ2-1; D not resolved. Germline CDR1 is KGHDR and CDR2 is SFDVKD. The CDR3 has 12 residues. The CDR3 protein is CATSDWADERFF. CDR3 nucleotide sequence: TGTGCCACCAGTGACTGGGCGGATGAGCGGTTCTTC.

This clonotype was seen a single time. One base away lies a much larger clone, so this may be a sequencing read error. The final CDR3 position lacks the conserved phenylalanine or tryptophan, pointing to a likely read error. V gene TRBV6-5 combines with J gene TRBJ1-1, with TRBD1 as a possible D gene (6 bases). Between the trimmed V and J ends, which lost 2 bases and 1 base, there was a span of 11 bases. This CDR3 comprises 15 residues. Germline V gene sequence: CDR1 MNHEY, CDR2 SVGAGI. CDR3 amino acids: CASSYNGGANTEAFL. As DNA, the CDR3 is TGTGCCAGCAGTTACAACGGGGGGGCGAACACTGAAGCTTTCCTT.

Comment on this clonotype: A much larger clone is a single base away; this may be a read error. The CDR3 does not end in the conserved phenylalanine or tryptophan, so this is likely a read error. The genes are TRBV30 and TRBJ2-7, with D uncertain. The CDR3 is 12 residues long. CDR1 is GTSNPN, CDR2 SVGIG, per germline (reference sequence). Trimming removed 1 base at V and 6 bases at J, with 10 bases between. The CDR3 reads CAWSASTTEQYL. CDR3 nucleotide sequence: TGTGCCTGGAGTGCCTCCACTACCGAGCAGTACCTC.

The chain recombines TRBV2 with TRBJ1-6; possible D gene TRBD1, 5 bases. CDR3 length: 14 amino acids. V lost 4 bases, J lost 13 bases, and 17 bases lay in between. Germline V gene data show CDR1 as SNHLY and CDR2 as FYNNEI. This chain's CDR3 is CASSAGTTGSPLHF. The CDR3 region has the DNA TGTGCCAGCAGTGCCGGGACGACCGGAAGTCCCCTCCACTTT.

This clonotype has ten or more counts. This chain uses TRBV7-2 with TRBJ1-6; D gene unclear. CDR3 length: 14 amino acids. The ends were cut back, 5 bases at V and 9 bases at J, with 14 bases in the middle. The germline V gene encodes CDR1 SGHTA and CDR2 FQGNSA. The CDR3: CASSLGPQGSPLHF. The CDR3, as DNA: TGTGCCAGCAGCCTCGGCCCTCAAGGTTCACCCCTCCACTTT.

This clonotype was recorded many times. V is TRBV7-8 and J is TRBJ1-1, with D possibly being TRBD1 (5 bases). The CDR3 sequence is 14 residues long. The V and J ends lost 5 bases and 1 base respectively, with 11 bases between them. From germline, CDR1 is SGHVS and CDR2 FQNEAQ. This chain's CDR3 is CASSKGTANTEAFF. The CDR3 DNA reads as TGTGCCAGCAGCAAGGGGACGGCGAACACTGAAGCTTTCTTT.

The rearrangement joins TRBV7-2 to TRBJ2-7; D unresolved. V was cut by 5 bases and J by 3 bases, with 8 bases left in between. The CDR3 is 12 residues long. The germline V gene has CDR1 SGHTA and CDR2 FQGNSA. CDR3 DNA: TGTGCCAGCAGCGGAGACGGCTACGAGCAGTACTTC. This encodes CASSGDGYEQYF.

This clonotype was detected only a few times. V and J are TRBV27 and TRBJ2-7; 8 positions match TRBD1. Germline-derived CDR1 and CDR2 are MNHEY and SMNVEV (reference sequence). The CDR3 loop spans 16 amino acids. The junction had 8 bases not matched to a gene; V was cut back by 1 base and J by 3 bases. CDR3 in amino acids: CASSLWEAGGLYEQYF. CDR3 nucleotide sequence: TGTGCCAGCAGTTTATGGGAGGCAGGGGGCCTCTACGAGCAGTACTTC.

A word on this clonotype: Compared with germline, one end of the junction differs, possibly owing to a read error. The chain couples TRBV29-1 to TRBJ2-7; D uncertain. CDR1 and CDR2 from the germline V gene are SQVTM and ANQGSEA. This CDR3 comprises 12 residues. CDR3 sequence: CSARANSYEQYF. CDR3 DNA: TGCAGCGCCCGGGCCAACTCCTACGAGCAGTACTTT.

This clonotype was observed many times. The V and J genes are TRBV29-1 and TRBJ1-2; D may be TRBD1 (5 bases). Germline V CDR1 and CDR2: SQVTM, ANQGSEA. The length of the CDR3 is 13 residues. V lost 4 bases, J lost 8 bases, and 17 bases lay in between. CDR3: CSVGEGRIEGYTF. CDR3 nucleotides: TGCAGCGTTGGAGAGGGGAGGATAGAGGGCTACACCTTC. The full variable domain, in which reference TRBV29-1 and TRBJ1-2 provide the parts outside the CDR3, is SAVISQKPSRDICQRGTSLTIQCQVDSQVTMMFWYRQQPGQSLTLIATANQGSEATYESGFVIDKFPISRPNLTFSTLTVSNMSPEDSSIYLCSVGEGRIEGYTFGSGTRLTVV.

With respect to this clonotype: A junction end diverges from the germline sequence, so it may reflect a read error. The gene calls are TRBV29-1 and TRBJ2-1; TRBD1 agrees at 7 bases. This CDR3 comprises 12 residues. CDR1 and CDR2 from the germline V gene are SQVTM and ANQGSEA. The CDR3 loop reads CSVRTGPYEQLF. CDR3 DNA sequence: TGCAGCGTAAGGACAGGCCCCTACGAGCAGCTCTTC.

The CDR3 bases are TGTGCCAGCAGCGCCTCCGGGACTAGCGGGAGGGCTTTCGACGAGCAGTACTTC. It codes for CASSASGTSGRAFDEQYF. The chain couples TRBV9 to TRBJ2-7; 16 bases match TRBD2. The germline V gene encodes CDR1 SGDLS and CDR2 YYNGEE. V lost 3 bases and J lost 5; bases outside the gene matches: 11. The CDR3 has 18 amino acids.

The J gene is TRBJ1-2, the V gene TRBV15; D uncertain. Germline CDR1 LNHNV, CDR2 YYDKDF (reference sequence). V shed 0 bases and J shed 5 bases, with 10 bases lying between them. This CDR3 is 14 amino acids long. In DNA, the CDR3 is TGTGCCACCAGCAGAGATCCCGGACCATATGGCTACACCTTC. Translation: CATSRDPGPYGYTF.

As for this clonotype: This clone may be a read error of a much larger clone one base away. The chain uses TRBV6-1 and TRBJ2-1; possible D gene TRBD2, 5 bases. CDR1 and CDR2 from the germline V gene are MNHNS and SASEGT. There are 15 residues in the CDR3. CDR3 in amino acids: CASSIIASGGSEHFF. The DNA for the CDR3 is TGTGCCAGCAGTATCATAGCGAGTGGTGGTTCTGAGCATTTCTTC.

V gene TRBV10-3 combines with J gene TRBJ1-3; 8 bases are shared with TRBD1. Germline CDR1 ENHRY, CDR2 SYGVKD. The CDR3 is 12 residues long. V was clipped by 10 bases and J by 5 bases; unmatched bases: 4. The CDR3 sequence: CASRDRRNTIYF. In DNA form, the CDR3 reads TGTGCCAGCCGGGACAGGCGAAACACCATATATTTT.

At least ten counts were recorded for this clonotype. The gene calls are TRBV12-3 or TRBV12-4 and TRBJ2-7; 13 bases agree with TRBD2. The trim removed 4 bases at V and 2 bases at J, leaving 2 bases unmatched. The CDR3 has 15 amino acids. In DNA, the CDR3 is TGTGCCAGCAGTTCTGGACTAGCGGGAGCCTACGAGCAGTACTTC. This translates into CASSSGLAGAYEQYF.